Below, 25 T cell receptor beta chains from the same sample are listed, as sequenced in a study of T cell clonotyping in hematopoietic cell transplantation (dated by TCRdb to the early 2020s). Library method: the immunoSEQ multiplex PCR assay. TCRdb retrieved this table from immuneACCESS and kept in-frame rearrangements only. Not all clones are present; in checked studies, unresolved V genes account for under half, and no reason is known for the remainder. Within this sample are some 40,000 clones, with around 94% of them counted one time only. The ten largest clones capture approximately 0.85% of the sample. Sequencing was carried out using peripheral blood mononuclear cells. These receptors were collected from a woman between 45 and 65 years old in good health. Some clones in this sample may be carry-over from other donors' samples.

The gene calls are TRBV28 and TRBJ2-7; 8 positions agree with TRBD2. The junction had 16 bases not matched to a gene; V was cut back by 2 bases and J by 4 bases. The length of the CDR3 is 18 residues. The germline V gene encodes CDR1 MDHEN and CDR2 SYDVKM. The CDR3 reads CASSLRGDMGLVSYEQYF. As DNA, the CDR3 is TGTGCCAGCAGTTTACGGGGCGATATGGGACTAGTAAGTTACGAGCAGTACTTC.

This clone appeared a few times. The CDR3 sequence: CASSLIHGETQYF. The CDR3 coding sequence is TGTGCCAGCAGCTTAATTCACGGAGAGACCCAGTACTTC. This chain joins TRBV7-2 and TRBJ2-5; D call uncertain. CDR3 length: 13 residues. The V and J ends lost 2 bases and 4 bases respectively, with 8 bases between them. Germline V gene lookup returns CDR1 SGHTA and CDR2 FQGNSA.

The rearrangement uses TRBV5-1 and TRBJ2-5, with D possibly being TRBD1 or TRBD2 (5 bases each). CDR3 length equals 14 residues. The V end lost 6 bases, the J end lost 0 bases, and 12 bases lay between the germline ends. The germline gives CDR1 SGHRS, CDR2 YFSETQ. The CDR3 nucleotides are TGCGCCAGCAACCCGGGACCGAACCAAGAGACCCAGTACTTC. Encoded protein: CASNPGPNQETQYF.

The chain recombines TRBV11-3 with TRBJ2-5; the D is unclear. The CDR3 loop spans 14 amino acids. V dropped 4 bases and J dropped 2 bases, with 11 bases sitting between them. Germline CDR1 SGHNT, CDR2 YENEEA. CDR3 in DNA: TGTGCCAGCAGCTCGCGGCGGTTTCAAGAGACCCAGTACTTC. It is translated as CASSSRRFQETQYF.

This rearrangement joins TRBV5-1 to TRBJ2-3; 10 bases match TRBD1. Germline lookup yields CDR1 SGHRS and CDR2 YFSETQ. This CDR3 comprises 16 residues. J gave up 2 bases and V 4 bases, and 7 bases lay outside the gene matches. Here the CDR3 reads CASSADRGLVTDTQYF. In DNA form, the CDR3 reads TGCGCCAGCAGCGCCGACAGGGGGCTAGTCACAGATACGCAGTATTTT.

The V call is TRBV4-2, the J call TRBJ1-4; no reliable D call. The CDR3 runs 13 residues. Germline lookup yields CDR1 LGHNA and CDR2 YNFKEQ. V was pared by 0 bases and J by 6 bases, with 5 bases between. This CDR3 is CASSQESDEKLFF. Written as DNA, the CDR3 is TGTGCCAGCAGCCAAGAGAGCGATGAAAAACTGTTTTTT.

J is TRBJ1-1 and V is TRBV30; the D gene is possibly TRBD1 (6 bases). The ends were cut back, 4 bases at V and 4 bases at J, with 22 bases in the middle. The CDR3 loop spans 16 amino acids. CDR1 GTSNPN and CDR2 SVGIG come from the germline V gene (reference sequence). The CDR3 DNA sequence: TGTGCCTGGACCCAACCTGACGGACAGATCTCCACTGAAGCTTTCTTT. Translation: CAWTQPDGQISTEAFF. Based on the CDR3 plus reference TRBV30 and TRBJ1-1, the full variable domain is SQTIHQWPATLVQPVGSPLSLECTVEGTSNPNLYWYRQAAGRGLQLLFYSVGIGQISSEVPQNLSASRPQDRQFILSSKKLLLSDSGFYLCAWTQPDGQISTEAFFGQGTRLTVV.

V and J are TRBV5-1 and TRBJ2-1; 7 positions match TRBD2. The J segment lost 3 bases and the V segment lost 0 bases, leaving 3 bases of the junction unmatched. CDR1 SGHRS and CDR2 YFSETQ come from the germline V gene. The CDR3 runs to 15 residues. CDR3: CASSLVGTNYNEQFF. CDR3 nucleotides: TGCGCCAGCAGCTTGGTTGGGACTAACTACAATGAGCAGTTCTTC.

This clone was counted between two and nine times. The V and J genes are TRBV7-2 and TRBJ2-3; D is undetermined. The CDR3 covers 11 residues. Trimming took off 5 bases at V and 8 bases at J, with 8 bases between the two ends. CDR1 SGHTA and CDR2 FQGNSA come from the germline V gene. CDR3 residues: CASSGRLTQYF. As DNA, the CDR3 is TGTGCCAGCAGCGGGCGCCTTACGCAGTATTTT.

The rearrangement joins TRBV7-3 to TRBJ1-1, with D possibly matching TRBD1 (6 bases). The V end lost 5 bases, the J end lost 2 bases, and 12 bases lay between the germline ends. The germline gives CDR1 SGHTA, CDR2 FQGTGA. This CDR3 is 14 amino acids long. CDR3 loop: CASSQQGRNTEAFF. CDR3 DNA: TGTGCCAGCAGCCAACAGGGAAGAAACACTGAAGCTTTCTTT.

The CDR3 spells CASRRGDRDAGELFF. In DNA form, the CDR3 reads TGTGCCAGCCGCAGAGGGGACAGGGACGCCGGGGAGCTGTTTTTT. The chain carries TRBV27 and TRBJ2-2; 9 bases are shared with TRBD1. V trimming: 8 bases; J trimming: 6 bases; junction bases outside the gene matches: 10. The CDR3 covers 15 residues. The germline V gene encodes CDR1 MNHEY and CDR2 SMNVEV (reference sequence).

The CDR3 DNA follows: TGTGCCAGCAGCTCGGGACTAGCGGGGGGAAACACCGGGGAGCTGTTTTTT. This translates into CASSSGLAGGNTGELFF. The V gene is TRBV4-2, the J gene TRBJ2-2, with 15 bases fitting TRBD2. V was pared by 5 bases and J by 2 bases, with 3 bases of the junction left unmatched. This CDR3 comprises 17 residues. Germline CDR1 and CDR2: LGHNA and YNFKEQ.

The genes are TRBV9 and TRBJ2-5; 7 bases agree with TRBD1. The CDR3 length is 15 residues. CDR1 and CDR2 from the germline V gene are SGDLS and YYNGEE. J gave up 5 bases and V 2 bases, and 9 bases lay outside the gene matches. CDR3 residues: CASSVWDSHRETQYF. CDR3 nucleotides: TGTGCCAGCAGCGTTTGGGACAGTCATAGGGAGACCCAGTACTTC.

This clone was recorded once. The chain uses TRBV19 and TRBJ1-1, with a possible D match to TRBD1 (5 bases). V was shortened by 3 bases and J by 4 bases, with 12 bases between the two germline ends. From germline, CDR1 is LNHDA and CDR2 SQIVND (reference sequence). CDR3 length: 14 residues. CDR3 DNA sequence: TGTGCCAGTAGTATTCAGGGAGTGGCCACTGAAGCTTTCTTT. Translation gives CASSIQGVATEAFF. Full variable domain (rest looked up from reference TRBV19 and TRBJ1-1): DGGITQSPKYLFRKEGQNVTLSCEQNLNHDAMYWYRQDPGQGLRLIYYSQIVNDFQKGDIAEGYSVSREKKESFPLTVTSAQKNPTAFYLCASSIQGVATEAFFGQGTRLTVV.

This sequence joins TRBV11-2 and TRBJ2-7, with a possible D match to TRBD1 (5 bases). Germline V gene data show CDR1 as SGHAT and CDR2 as FQNNGV. V lost 5 bases and J 7 bases, leaving 12 bases between the germline ends. This CDR3 has 12 residues. The CDR3: CASSNQGREQYF. The CDR3 nucleotides read TGTGCCAGCAGCAACCAGGGTCGGGAGCAGTACTTC.

Note on this clone: One end of the junction is discordant with germline, which a read error may explain. The chain links TRBV7-2 to TRBJ1-2; no firm D call. Germline V CDR1 and CDR2: SGHTA, FQGNSA. CDR3 size: 12 residues. CDR3 nucleotides: TGTGCCAGCAGCTTAGTGGGTTTCGGATGCTCCTTC. As protein: CASSLVGFGCSF.

V and J are TRBV2 and TRBJ2-7, with D possibly matching TRBD2 (6 bases). CDR1 SNHLY and CDR2 FYNNEI come from the germline V gene. This CDR3 contains 11 residues. Here the CDR3 reads CDSPGVYEQYF. The CDR3 DNA reads TGTGACTCACCGGGGGTCTACGAGCAGTACTTC.

Note on this clone: This sample also contains other DNA sequences that code for the same CDR3. The J gene is TRBJ1-1, the V gene TRBV19; 9 nucleotides agree with TRBD1. Germline V gene data show CDR1 as LNHDA and CDR2 as SQIVND (reference sequence). The V and J ends lost 4 bases and 2 bases, in that order; junction bases with no gene match: 2. The CDR3 runs 14 residues. CDR3 sequence: CASSTTGGNTEAFF. DNA of the CDR3: TGTGCCAGTAGTACGACAGGGGGAAACACTGAAGCTTTCTTT.

V usage is TRBV4-3 and J usage is TRBJ1-1, with TRBD1 identical over 7 bases. The germline V gene encodes CDR1 LGHNA and CDR2 YSLEER. CDR3 size: 16 residues. The ends lost 3 bases at V and 1 base at J; junction bases unmatched: 8. CDR3 in amino acids: CASSQAGDRTNTEAFF. The CDR3 DNA sequence: TGCGCCAGCAGCCAGGCTGGGGACAGAACGAACACTGAAGCTTTCTTT.

The chain carries TRBV5-4 and TRBJ2-6, with 12 bases fitting TRBD1. CDR3 length equals 17 residues. The ends lost 3 bases at V and 4 bases at J; junction bases unmatched: 5. In germline, CDR1 is SGHNT, CDR2 YYREEE (reference sequence). The CDR3 reads CASSSAGQGAGANVLTF. The DNA for the CDR3 is TGTGCCAGCAGCTCCGCGGGACAGGGGGCCGGGGCCAACGTCCTGACTTTC. The whole variable domain, remainder taken from reference TRBV5-4 and TRBJ2-6, is ETGVTQSPTHLIKTRGQQVTLRCSSQSGHNTVSWYQQALGQGPQFIFQYYREEENGRGNFPPRFSGLQFPNYSSELNVNALELDDSALYLCASSSAGQGAGANVLTFGAGSRLTVL.

The chain joins TRBV5-6 to TRBJ2-3; the D is unclear. Trimming cost V 5 bases and J 0 bases, with 19 bases left between them. This CDR3 region has 17 residues. Germline V gene data show CDR1 as SGHDT and CDR2 as YYEEEE. In DNA, the CDR3 is TGTGCCAGCAGGCTTAGGATCGGATTAGCCAGCACAGATACGCAGTATTTT. It encodes CASRLRIGLASTDTQYF.

The count of this clone is one. This chain uses TRBV19 with TRBJ1-5, with D perhaps TRBD1 (5 bases). The CDR3 runs to 15 residues. Trimming cost V 4 bases and J 8 bases, with 18 bases left between them. The germline CDR1 and CDR2 sequences are LNHDA and SQIVND (reference sequence). The CDR3 loop is CASSTRVGRVEPQHF. The CDR3, as DNA: TGTGCCAGTAGTACCAGGGTCGGGAGGGTGGAGCCCCAGCATTTT. Full variable domain (remainder filled in from reference TRBV19 and TRBJ1-5): DGGITQSPKYLFRKEGQNVTLSCEQNLNHDAMYWYRQDPGQGLRLIYYSQIVNDFQKGDIAEGYSVSREKKESFPLTVTSAQKNPTAFYLCASSTRVGRVEPQHFGDGTRLSIL.

The V call is TRBV7-2, the J call TRBJ1-5; no clear D. The V end was cut by 1 base, the J end by 1 base, with 8 bases between. The CDR3 has 15 residues. Germline CDR1 reads SGHTA; CDR2 reads FQGNSA. The CDR3 DNA sequence: TGTGCCAGCAGCTTAGACAGTTCCAGCAATCAGCCCCAGCATTTT. This gives the protein CASSLDSSSNQPQHF. Using reference TRBV7-2 and TRBJ1-5 for the parts outside the CDR3, the full variable domain is GAGVSQSPSNKVTEKGKDVELRCDPISGHTALYWYRQSLGQGLEFLIYFQGNSAPDKSGLPSDRFSAERTGGSVSTLTIQRTQQEDSAVYLCASSLDSSSNQPQHFGDGTRLSIL.

V gene TRBV4-3 combines with J gene TRBJ2-3; TRBD1 might be the D (6 bases). Germline lookup yields CDR1 LGHNA and CDR2 YSLEER. The V gene lost 3 bases and the J gene lost 2 bases, with 9 bases spanning the gap. The CDR3 spans 14 residues. CDR3 nucleotides: TGCGCCAGCAGCCAGGACAGTATCACAGATACGCAGTATTTT. Protein sequence: CASSQDSITDTQYF.

The chain employs TRBV5-1 and TRBJ1-6, with 9 bases fitting TRBD1. CDR3 size: 15 residues. Germline V gene lookup returns CDR1 SGHRS and CDR2 YFSETQ. The V and J ends lost 0 bases and 9 bases, in that order; junction bases with no gene match: 4. Written as DNA, the CDR3 is TGCGCCAGCAGCTTGGGGGGACAGGGAAGTTCACCCCTCCACTTT. Protein sequence: CASSLGGQGSSPLHF.